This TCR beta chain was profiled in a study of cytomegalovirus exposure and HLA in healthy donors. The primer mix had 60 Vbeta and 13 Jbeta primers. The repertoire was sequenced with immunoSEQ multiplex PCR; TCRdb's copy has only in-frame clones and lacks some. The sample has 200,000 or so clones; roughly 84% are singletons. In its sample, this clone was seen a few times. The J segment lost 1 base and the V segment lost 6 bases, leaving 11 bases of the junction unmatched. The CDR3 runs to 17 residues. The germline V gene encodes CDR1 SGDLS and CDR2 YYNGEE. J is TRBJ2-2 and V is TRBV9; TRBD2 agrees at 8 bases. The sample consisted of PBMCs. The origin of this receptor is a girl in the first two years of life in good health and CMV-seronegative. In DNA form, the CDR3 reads TGTGCCAGCACCCCATCACGGGGGGGGGTGAACACCGGGGAGCTGTTTTTT. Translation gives CASTPSRGGVNTGELFF.